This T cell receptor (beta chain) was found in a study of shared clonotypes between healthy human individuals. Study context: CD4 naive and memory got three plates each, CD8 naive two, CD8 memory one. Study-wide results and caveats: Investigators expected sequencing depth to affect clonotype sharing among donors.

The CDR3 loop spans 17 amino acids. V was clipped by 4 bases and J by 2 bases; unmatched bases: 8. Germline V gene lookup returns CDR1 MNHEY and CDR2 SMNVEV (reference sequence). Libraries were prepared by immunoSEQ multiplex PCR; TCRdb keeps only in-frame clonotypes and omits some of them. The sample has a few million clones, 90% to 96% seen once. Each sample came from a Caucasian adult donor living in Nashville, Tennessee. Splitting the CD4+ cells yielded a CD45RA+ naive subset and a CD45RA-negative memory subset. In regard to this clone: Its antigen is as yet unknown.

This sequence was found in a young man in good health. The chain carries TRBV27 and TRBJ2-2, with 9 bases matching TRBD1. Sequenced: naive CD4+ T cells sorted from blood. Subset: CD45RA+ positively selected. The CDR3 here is CASSSGTGQGNTGELFF. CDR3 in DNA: TGTGCCAGCAGTTCTGGCACGGGACAGGGAAACACCGGGGAGCTGTTTTTT.